The rows below give T cell receptor beta chains drawn from one sample of a study of cytomegalovirus exposure and HLA in healthy donors. The protocol was immunoSEQ multiplex PCR, while the TCRdb copy is restricted to in-frame clones and leaves out a portion. This sample has about 210,000 clones, with roughly 77% found just once. Sequenced input: PBMCs. All receptors come from a male donor in good health and CMV-seropositive. Both conserved end residues are part of each CDR3. The D gene is left open where the match is weak. Size is omitted from some rows. Given values are once, few, many or a class for expanded clones.

V gene	J gene	clone size	CDR3 length	D gene	CDR3 protein	CDR3 DNA
TRBV7-9	TRBJ1-4	few	14	.	CASSLGLVGEKLFF	TGTGCCAGCAGCCTGGGGCTAGTGGGTGAAAAACTGTTTTTT
TRBV7-8	TRBJ2-1	.	16	.	CASSPVDGELINEQFF	TGTGCCAGCAGCCCCGTAGATGGGGAGTTGATCAATGAGCAGTTCTTC
TRBV9	TRBJ2-7	few	15	TRBD2	CASSVASGRPYEQYF	TGTGCCAGCAGCGTAGCTAGCGGGAGACCCTACGAGCAGTACTTC
TRBV5-4	TRBJ2-3	.	14	TRBD1	CASSLTGGVDTQYF	TGTGCCAGCAGCTTGACAGGGGGAGTAGATACGCAGTATTTT
TRBV7-6	TRBJ2-5	.	15	TRBD1	CASSLEGTATETQYF	TGTGCCAGCAGCTTAGAGGGGACAGCAACGGAGACCCAGTACTTC
TRBV14	TRBJ2-1	.	15	TRBD2	CASSQASGSYNEQFF	TGTGCCAGCAGCCAAGCCAGCGGGAGTTACAATGAGCAGTTCTTC
TRBV27	TRBJ2-3	.	15	.	CASSTGGGRTDTQYF	TGTGCCAGCAGCACAGGGGGGGGCCGCACAGATACGCAGTATTTT
TRBV28	TRBJ1-5	.	11	.	CASSSFQPQHF	TGTGCCAGCAGTTCATTCCAGCCCCAGCATTTT
TRBV12-5	TRBJ2-7	.	15	TRBD1	CASGLVGDSSYEQYF	TGTGCTAGTGGTTTGGTAGGGGACAGTTCCTACGAGCAGTACTTC
TRBV7-2	TRBJ2-7	.	14	.	CASSLSGVAYEQYF	TGTGCCAGCAGCTTATCCGGGGTTGCCTACGAGCAGTACTTC
TRBV6-5	TRBJ1-5	.	12	.	CASSSGIQPQHF	TGTGCCAGCAGTTCGGGTATTCAGCCCCAGCATTTT
TRBV4-1	TRBJ1-4	.	16	TRBD1	CASSRPGTATNEKLFF	TGCGCCAGCAGCCGACCAGGGACAGCAACTAATGAAAAACTGTTTTTT
TRBV9	TRBJ2-7	.	14	TRBD2	CASSARTSPYEQYF	TGTGCCAGCAGCGCGAGGACTAGCCCCTACGAGCAGTACTTC
TRBV10-3	TRBJ2-1	few	15	TRBD1	CAISDEAGGRNEQFF	TGTGCCATCAGTGATGAGGCAGGGGGACGCAATGAGCAGTTCTTC
TRBV11-3	TRBJ2-7	.	15	TRBD2	CASSLSGQAGDEQYF	TGTGCCAGCAGCTTATCGGGGCAAGCGGGAGACGAGCAGTACTTC
TRBV6-1	TRBJ2-5	once	12	.	CASWTAGETQYF	TGTGCCAGCTGGACAGCAGGGGAGACCCAGTACTTC
TRBV6-6	TRBJ2-1	.	16	.	CASSHPRQPSYNEQFF	TGTGCCAGCAGTCACCCACGACAGCCCTCCTACAATGAGCAGTTCTTC
TRBV30	TRBJ2-1	.	16	TRBD2	CAWSVRGAGGYNEQFF	TGTGCCTGGAGTGTACGGGGGGCGGGAGGGTACAATGAGCAGTTCTTC
TRBV7-7	TRBJ1-6	.	14	TRBD1	CASSSTGANSPLHF	TGTGCTAGCAGCTCCACAGGGGCTAATTCACCCCTCCACTTT
TRBV11-3	TRBJ2-7	.	15	TRBD2	CASSSRTSREGEQYF	TGTGCCAGCAGCTCGCGGACTAGCCGTGAAGGAGAGCAGTACTTC
TRBV4-1	TRBJ1-1	once	15	.	CASSPAQTGGTEAFF	TGCGCCAGCAGCCCTGCTCAGACTGGCGGCACTGAAGCTTTCTTT
TRBV7-9	TRBJ2-7	.	14	.	CASSSAKTVYEQYF	TGTGCCAGCAGCTCCGCCAAGACAGTGTACGAGCAGTACTTC
TRBV6-5	TRBJ1-5	.	13	.	CASWFSSNQPQHF	TGTGCCAGCTGGTTTAGTAGCAATCAGCCCCAGCATTTT
TRBV6-4	TRBJ2-1	.	14	TRBD2	CASNAGGLRNEQFF	TGTGCCAGCAATGCGGGAGGATTGAGGAATGAGCAGTTCTTC
TRBV28	TRBJ2-1	.	24	TRBD2	CASSLVGPFFMGTGLAGDYNEQFF	TGTGCCAGCAGTTTGGTCGGCCCCTTTTTTATGGGGACGGGACTAGCGGGAGACTACAATGAGCAGTTCTTC
TRBV27	TRBJ2-1	.	13	TRBD2	CASRTGGSNEQFF	TGTGCCAGCCGGACGGGGGGTAGCAATGAGCAGTTCTTC
TRBV28	TRBJ2-5	.	15	.	CASREGGDWEETQYF	TGTGCCAGCAGGGAAGGGGGTGATTGGGAAGAGACCCAGTACTTC
TRBV7-2	TRBJ2-1	.	12	.	CASSPFGNEQFF	TGTGCCAGCAGCCCGTTCGGCAATGAGCAGTTCTTC
TRBV27	TRBJ2-7	few	14	.	CASSFRTSPREQYF	TGTGCCAGCAGTTTTCGGACAAGCCCCCGGGAGCAGTACTTC
TRBV9	TRBJ1-1	.	15	TRBD1	CASSVAGTGVTEAFF	TGTGCCAGCAGCGTAGCGGGGACAGGGGTAACTGAAGCTTTCTTT
TRBV19	TRBJ2-7	.	14	.	CASSFPEGRHEQYF	TGTGCCAGTTCCTTCCCGGAGGGACGGCACGAGCAGTACTTC
TRBV28	TRBJ2-3	.	15	TRBD2	CASSLAGAGTDTQYF	TGTGCCAGCAGTTTAGCGGGAGCTGGCACAGATACGCAGTATTTT
TRBV25-1	TRBJ1-2	.	12	.	CASSDRREGYTF	TGTGCCAGCAGTGATCGCCGGGAAGGCTACACCTTC
TRBV18	TRBJ2-7	.	15	TRBD2	CASSPGTSASYEQYF	TGTGCCAGCTCACCCGGGACTAGCGCTTCCTACGAGCAGTACTTC
TRBV30	TRBJ1-2	.	12	.	CAWSRGNYGYTF	TGTGCCTGGAGTCGCGGTAACTATGGCTACACCTTC
TRBV5-1	TRBJ1-2	.	14	TRBD1	CASSLGQGAYGYTF	TGCGCCAGCAGCTTAGGACAGGGGGCCTATGGCTACACCTTC
TRBV6-4	TRBJ2-1	.	16	TRBD2	CASSRMTSGAYNEQFF	TGTGCCAGCAGTAGGATGACTAGCGGGGCTTACAATGAGCAGTTCTTC
TRBV5-4	TRBJ2-7	.	20	TRBD2	CASSPALGSGRSHSAYEQYF	TGTGCCAGCAGCCCCGCGTTGGGGAGCGGGAGGTCCCATTCCGCCTACGAGCAGTACTTC
TRBV5-1	TRBJ2-3	.	15	.	CASSLQAGITDTQYF	TGCGCCAGCAGCTTGCAGGCAGGGATCACAGATACGCAGTATTTT
TRBV30	TRBJ2-5	.	17	TRBD1	CAWSNDRTGGRWETQYF	TGTGCCTGGAGTAACGATAGGACAGGGGGTCGGTGGGAGACCCAGTACTTC
TRBV18	TRBJ2-2	.	16	TRBD1	CASSPTLGQGTGELFF	TGTGCCAGCTCACCAACCCTGGGACAGGGGACCGGGGAGCTGTTTTTT
TRBV18	TRBJ1-1	.	14	.	CASSPLREGGEAFF	TGTGCCAGCTCACCACTCCGGGAAGGAGGTGAAGCTTTCTTT
TRBV18	TRBJ2-7	few	15	.	CASSPTGGISYEQYF	TGTGCCAGCTCACCAACGGGGGGCATATCCTACGAGCAGTACTTC
TRBV30	TRBJ2-7	.	13	TRBD2	CAWAAGGLYEQYF	TGTGCCTGGGCGGCGGGGGGACTTTACGAGCAGTACTTC
TRBV5-4	TRBJ2-3	.	17	TRBD2	CASSPMTSGGVSDTQYF	TGTGCCAGCAGCCCGATGACTAGCGGGGGGGTGTCAGATACGCAGTATTTT
TRBV7-2	TRBJ2-7	.	16	.	CASSLDRQGRGNEQYF	TGTGCCAGCAGCTTAGATAGGCAGGGTAGGGGTAACGAGCAGTACTTC
TRBV6-6	TRBJ1-1	few	13	.	CASIRGLSTEAFF	TGTGCCAGCATAAGGGGACTTAGCACTGAAGCTTTCTTT
TRBV5-5	TRBJ1-2	few	13	.	CASSPERNYGYTF	TGTGCCAGCAGCCCGGAGAGGAACTATGGCTACACCTTC
TRBV5-5	TRBJ2-2	.	14	TRBD2	CASSPSGRAGELFF	TGTGCCAGCAGCCCTAGCGGGAGGGCCGGGGAGCTGTTTTTT
TRBV15	TRBJ1-5	.	15	TRBD1	CATSRETGGNQPQHF	TGTGCCACCAGCAGAGAGACAGGGGGCAATCAGCCCCAGCATTTT
TRBV18	TRBJ2-7	.	16	.	CASSPPAGEKSYEQYF	TGTGCCAGCTCACCACCGGCGGGCGAAAAATCCTACGAGCAGTACTTC
TRBV2	TRBJ2-7	.	13	.	CASTLNPALEQYF	TGTGCCAGCACCTTGAACCCCGCGCTCGAGCAGTACTTC
TRBV2	TRBJ1-2	.	15	TRBD1	CASTPDREYGYGYTF	TGTGCCAGCACCCCAGACAGGGAATATGGCTATGGCTACACCTTC
TRBV14	TRBJ2-3	.	14	.	CASSRRGATDTQYF	TGTGCCAGCAGCCGTAGGGGCGCCACAGATACGCAGTATTTT
TRBV28	TRBJ1-1	.	13	.	CASRTNRWTEAFF	TGTGCCAGCAGAACAAACCGTTGGACTGAAGCTTTCTTT
TRBV12-5	TRBJ1-1	.	18	TRBD1	CASGFLGQGKVMNTEAFF	TGTGCTAGTGGTTTCCTTGGACAGGGGAAGGTTATGAACACTGAAGCTTTCTTT